Below, one T cell receptor beta chain is given with its context. What it binds is unknown. It was with 60 Vbeta and 13 Jbeta primers that the PCR ran. Only in-frame clones appear in the TCRdb table, and some are missing; sequencing was by immunoSEQ multiplex PCR. This sample contains around 70,000 clones. Unmatched junction bases numbered 2, after V lost 4 bases and J lost 1 base. Germline CDR1 SQVTM, CDR2 ANQGSEA. The length of the CDR3 is 13 residues. This sample stems from a study of cytomegalovirus exposure and HLA in healthy donors. The study's findings and limits: A later analysis found TCR association rates differed by HLA locus, highest for DRB1 and lowest for HLA-C.

The chain has TRBV29-1 and TRBJ2-7; TRBD1 matches 9 bases. The specimen sequenced was PBMCs. This clonotype was obtained from a female donor in good health and CMV-seropositive. The DNA of the CDR3 is TGCAGCGTTGGGACAGGGGATTCCTACGAGCAGTACTTC. Encoded protein: CSVGTGDSYEQYF.